This entry features one TCR beta chain sequence. Here immunoSEQ multiplex PCR was the method, and the copy in TCRdb shows in-frame clones only, minus some. The sample contains roughly 2,000,000 clones, roughly 94% of which appear only once. The CDR3 extends over 13 amino acids. The germline gives CDR1 GTSNPN, CDR2 SVGIG (reference sequence). The V gene lost 8 bases and the J gene lost 3 bases, with 16 bases spanning the gap. This entry comes from a study of shared clonotypes between healthy human individuals. Terminally differentiated effector memory CD45RA+ cells were excluded by CCR7 positive selection of CD45RO-negative cells.

The chain links TRBV30 to TRBJ1-2; tentative D call: TRBD1 (6 bases). Sequencing used naive CD8+ T cells sorted from blood. The receptor was isolated from a man younger than 35 in good health. CDR3 in amino acids: CAQKPRGDYGYTF. CDR3 sequence (DNA): TGTGCCCAAAAGCCAAGGGGGGACTATGGCTACACCTTC.